A single sample gave rise to the 32 T cell receptor beta chains below, sequenced in a study of T cell repertoires in cytomegalovirus infection (dated by TCRdb to about 2019). The sample's treatment or condition label, in plain terms: in vitro stimulation with specific CMV peptide epitopes to enrich CMV-specific T cells. For these receptors, no antigen is known. The sequencer was an Illumina HiSeq 1500. The raw public reads went through TCRdb reprocessing: fastp at Q25, MiXCR clone calling, in-frame beta chains kept. Each entry merges the rows of one CDR3 protein and shows their most common DNA and genes. The sample table contains approximately 300,000 distinct CDR3 sequences; only one count was recorded for roughly 28% of them. Over 15% of the sample is in the top ten clones. The source material was cultured PBMCs, sampled from culture after CMV antigen stimulation. These TCRs come from a human donor in good health (CMV status not recorded). Some clones in this sample may be carry-over from other donors' samples.

This clonotype was picked up a small number of times. The rearrangement joins TRBV19 to TRBJ1-5; 7 nucleotides agree with TRBD1. The V gene's germline CDR1 is LNHDA and CDR2 SQIVND (reference sequence). V was clipped by 9 bases and J by 7 bases; unmatched bases: 12. The CDR3 loop spans 14 amino acids. In DNA, the CDR3 is TGTGCCAGGGAGGTGGGGACAGTCAAGCAGCCCCAGCATTTT. Its translation is CAREVGTVKQPQHF.

Only a few counts were recorded for this clonotype. The chain joins TRBV18 to TRBJ1-5; 7 bases match TRBD1. J was trimmed by 5 bases and V by 2 bases; bases with no gene match: 9. Germline V CDR1 and CDR2: KGHSH, LQKENI. The CDR3 length is 16 residues. In nucleotides, the CDR3 is TGTGCCAGCTCACCAACATGGGGACAGCCCGATCAGCCCCAGCATTTT. Translating gives CASSPTWGQPDQPQHF.

This clonotype was seen at least ten times. The chain carries TRBV7-8 and TRBJ1-2; no firm D call. CDR3 length: 13 residues. Germline-derived CDR1 and CDR2 are SGHVS and FQNEAQ. Trimming cost V 3 bases and J 2 bases, with 7 bases left between them. CDR3 sequence (DNA): TGTGCCAGCAGCTTCAAACGAAACTATGGCTACACCTTC. Amino acids: CASSFKRNYGYTF. Full variable domain (outside the CDR3, taken from reference TRBV7-8 and TRBJ1-2): GAGVSQSPRYKVAKRGQDVALRCDPISGHVSLFWYQQALGQGPEFLTYFQNEAQLDKSGLPSDRFFAERPEGSVSTLKIQRTQQEDSAVYLCASSFKRNYGYTFGSGTRLTVV.

The chain joins TRBV9 to TRBJ2-7, with D perhaps assigned TRBD1 or TRBD2 (5 bases each). This CDR3 region has 13 residues. Trimming left V 7 bases short and J 3 bases short, with 14 bases between. Per germline, CDR1 SGDLS and CDR2 YYNGEE. This CDR3 is CASGPLGGYEQYF. The CDR3 bases are TGTGCCAGCGGTCCACTTGGGGGCTACGAGCAGTACTTC.

With regard to this clonotype: Germline is not matched at one junction end, which may reflect a read error. The chain carries TRBV28 and TRBJ1-5; D not certain. The length of the CDR3 is 15 residues. Germline V CDR1 and CDR2: MDHEN, SYDVKM. CDR3 protein: CDSVQGPFSNQPQHF. CDR3 DNA: TGTGACAGCGTACAAGGGCCTTTTAGCAATCAGCCCCAGCATTTT.

This clonotype was seen only a few times. This rearrangement joins TRBV11-2 to TRBJ1-6; 9 bases align to TRBD1. Looked up from germline, CDR1 is SGHAT and CDR2 is FQNNGV. The J segment lost 9 bases and the V segment lost 4 bases, leaving 7 bases of the junction unmatched. The CDR3 is made up of 15 amino acids. The CDR3 bases are TGTGCCAGCAGCTATCGGACAGGGGCAGGTTCACCCCTCCACTTT. It codes for CASSYRTGAGSPLHF.

This clonotype appeared a few times. The rearrangement uses TRBV28 and TRBJ1-2, with a possible D match to TRBD1 (6 bases). Germline V gene data show CDR1 as MDHEN and CDR2 as SYDVKM. CDR3 length: 16 amino acids. Trimming left V 6 bases short and J 0 bases short, with 17 bases between. DNA for the CDR3: TGTGCCAGCAGCTACTCCTACAGGGCGCCTAACTATGGCTACACCTTC. As protein: CASSYSYRAPNYGYTF.

In its sample, this clonotype was seen a few times. This chain connects TRBV19 to TRBJ2-5; 15 nucleotides match TRBD2. CDR1 and CDR2 (germline): LNHDA, SQIVND (reference sequence). Losses at the gene ends were 5 bases for V and 12 bases for J; bases not matched to a gene: 7. The CDR3 consists of 14 residues. The CDR3 spells CASSPGTSGGQEYF. CDR3 in DNA: TGTGCCAGTAGTCCCGGGACTAGCGGGGGGCAGGAGTACTTC.

This clonotype was seen repeatedly, ten times or more. The rearrangement links TRBV6-6 to TRBJ1-5, with no clear D. Germline V CDR1 and CDR2: MNHNY, SVGAGI (reference sequence). V dropped 0 bases and J dropped 4 bases, with 4 bases sitting between them. CDR3 length: 13 residues. The CDR3: CASSYSENQPQHF. The CDR3 coding sequence is TGTGCCAGCAGTTACTCCGAAAATCAGCCCCAGCATTTT.

This clonotype was seen a handful of times. The chain joins TRBV7-2 to TRBJ2-2; TRBD1 agrees at 7 bases. The CDR3 spans 16 residues. Germline CDR1 and CDR2: SGHTA and FQGNSA. V lost 4 bases, J lost 5 bases, and 10 bases stayed unmatched. The DNA for the CDR3 is TGTGCCAGCAGCTCTCTCCGGACAGGCCGGACCGGGGAGCTGTTTTTT. Encoded protein: CASSSLRTGRTGELFF.

V usage is TRBV7-9 and J usage is TRBJ1-3, with unresolved D. This CDR3 spans 13 amino acids. Looked up from germline, CDR1 is SEHNR and CDR2 is FQNEAQ (reference sequence). Trimming removed 6 bases at V and 3 bases at J, with 9 bases between. The CDR3 spells CASRVGRGNTIYF. CDR3 DNA sequence: TGTGCCAGCAGAGTCGGACGTGGAAACACCATATATTTT.

The chain combines TRBV14 with TRBJ2-3, with D tentatively TRBD2 (6 bases). Trimming took 0 bases from V and 7 from J, leaving 14 bases between them. CDR3 size: 15 residues. CDR1 and CDR2 (germline): SGHDN, FVKESK. The DNA of the CDR3 is TGTGCCAGCAGCCAAGAAGCGGGCAGGTGGAATACGCAGTATTTT. Residues: CASSQEAGRWNTQYF.

The CDR3 is CASRGQLPNQPQHF. The CDR3, as DNA: TGTGCCAGCCGGGGACAGCTCCCCAATCAGCCCCAGCATTTT. The chain has TRBV2 and TRBJ1-5, with TRBD1 matching 7 bases. The germline gives CDR1 SNHLY, CDR2 FYNNEI. The CDR3 consists of 14 residues. Germline trimming cut 8 bases from V and 3 bases from J; bases unmatched to any gene: 7.

The V gene is TRBV6-2 or TRBV6-3, the J gene TRBJ2-5; D assignment may be TRBD1 or TRBD2 (6 bases each). This CDR3 spans 15 amino acids. With 4 bases removed from V and 1 base from J, the gap between germline ends came to 13 bases. Germline assignment: CDR1 MNHEY and CDR2 SVGEGT. CDR3 protein: CASSWGAGPQETQYF. The CDR3 DNA is TGTGCCAGCAGTTGGGGGGCGGGGCCCCAAGAGACCCAGTACTTC.

This clonotype came up a few times. The chain joins TRBV5-1 to TRBJ2-7; a possible D gene is TRBD1 (8 bases). This CDR3 is built from 14 residues. Per germline, CDR1 SGHRS and CDR2 YFSETQ. Trimming took 0 bases from V and 6 from J, leaving 13 bases between them. This chain's CDR3 is CASSLGQGRGEQYF. CDR3 nucleotides: TGCGCCAGCAGCTTGGGACAGGGGAGGGGCGAGCAGTACTTC.

The chain combines TRBV20-1 with TRBJ1-3; 7 positions agree with TRBD1. Looked up from germline, CDR1 is DFQATT and CDR2 is SNEGSKA (reference sequence). The CDR3 extends over 16 amino acids. The V and J ends lost 1 base and 1 base, in that order; junction bases with no gene match: 7. Here the CDR3 reads CSARVQGEASGNTIYF. The CDR3 region has the DNA TGCAGTGCTAGAGTTCAGGGGGAAGCATCTGGAAACACCATATATTTT.

This chain joins TRBV6-6 and TRBJ1-2; TRBD1 agrees at 10 bases. V gave up 0 bases and J gave up 8 bases; unmatched junction bases: 12. Germline-derived CDR1 and CDR2 are MNHNY and SVGAGI (reference sequence). CDR3 size: 17 residues. The CDR3 sequence is CASSYSINSGQGGGYTF. CDR3 nucleotides: TGTGCCAGCAGTTACTCGATCAACTCCGGACAGGGGGGAGGCTACACCTTC.

This clonotype showed up many times. CDR3 in DNA: TGTGCCAGCAGCTTAGAGGTTCGGCCAGTTAGAAATGAAAAACTGTTTTTT. Its protein is CASSLEVRPVRNEKLFF. This rearrangement joins TRBV7-8 to TRBJ1-4, with D uncertain. The germline V and J ends were trimmed by 1 base and 5 bases, with 17 bases remaining between them. From germline, CDR1 is SGHVS and CDR2 FQNEAQ. The length of the CDR3 is 17 residues.

The chain couples TRBV12-3 or TRBV12-4 to TRBJ1-5; tentatively, D is TRBD1 (5 bases). CDR3 length: 16 amino acids. Trimming removed 7 bases at V and 4 bases at J, with 20 bases between. The CDR3: CASTHSGAPGNQPQHF. The CDR3 DNA sequence: TGTGCCAGCACCCATTCCGGGGCGCCTGGTAATCAGCCCCAGCATTTT.

This clonotype was observed a few times. The V call is TRBV7-9, the J call TRBJ2-1; weak D call: TRBD2 (6 bases). The V and J ends lost 6 bases and 0 bases respectively, with 12 bases between them. The CDR3 consists of 15 residues. The germline V gene has CDR1 SEHNR and CDR2 FQNEAQ (reference sequence). The CDR3 region has the DNA TGTGCCAGCAGGAGAGGGGACTCCTCCTACAATGAGCAGTTCTTC. This encodes CASRRGDSSYNEQFF.

The chain recombines TRBV11-1 with TRBJ1-1; tentatively, D is TRBD1 (5 bases). Germline V gene sequence: CDR1 SGHAT, CDR2 FQDESV (reference sequence). V was pared by 5 bases and J by 5 bases, with 18 bases between. The CDR3 is made up of 15 amino acids. The CDR3: CASSPSGTEWTEAFF. The CDR3 DNA follows: TGTGCCAGCAGCCCGTCTGGGACGGAATGGACTGAAGCTTTCTTT.

This clonotype occurred a few times. V and J are TRBV2 and TRBJ1-3; D remains unclear. V gave up 6 bases and J gave up 0 bases, with 12 bases separating them. CDR3 length: 15 residues. Germline V gene data show CDR1 as SNHLY and CDR2 as FYNNEI. The CDR3 is CASSPRYYSGNTIYF. The CDR3 coding sequence is TGTGCCAGCAGCCCGCGGTACTACTCTGGAAACACCATATATTTT.

There are a few counts of this clonotype. The chain joins TRBV2 to TRBJ2-5; the match to TRBD2 covers 12 bases. The CDR3 sequence is 16 residues long. J gave up 5 bases and V 6 bases, and 10 bases lay outside the gene matches. CDR1 and CDR2 from the germline V gene are SNHLY and FYNNEI. CDR3 bases: TGTGCCAGCAGGCATACTAGCGGGAGGCCCAGGGAGACCCAGTACTTC. It translates to CASRHTSGRPRETQYF.

The gene calls are TRBV11-2 and TRBJ1-6; the match to TRBD1 covers 7 bases. V trimming: 6 bases; J trimming: 0 bases; junction bases outside the gene matches: 11. The germline V gene has CDR1 SGHAT and CDR2 FQNNGV. The CDR3 loop spans 18 amino acids. CDR3 nucleotide sequence: TGTGCCAGCAGTCCAGGGGGGGGGACCAGCTCCTATAATTCACCCCTCCACTTT. This codes for CASSPGGGTSSYNSPLHF.

This clonotype was recorded a few times. The gene calls are TRBV28 and TRBJ2-3, with 11 bases matching TRBD2. V trimming: 10 bases; J trimming: 4 bases; junction bases outside the gene matches: 10. The CDR3 spans 15 residues. Germline CDR1 is MDHEN and CDR2 is SYDVKM. The CDR3 loop is CATIIAGGPPDTQYF. Written as DNA, the CDR3 is TGTGCCACCATCATAGCGGGAGGGCCGCCAGATACGCAGTATTTT.

The rearrangement joins TRBV4-2 to TRBJ2-1; 8 nucleotides agree with TRBD2. The CDR3 spans 16 residues. The J segment lost 3 bases and the V segment lost 1 base, leaving 5 bases of the junction unmatched. The V gene's germline CDR1 is LGHNA and CDR2 YNFKEQ. The CDR3 sequence is CASSQGETSGYNEQFF. The CDR3 DNA follows: TGTGCCAGCAGCCAAGGTGAAACTAGCGGCTACAATGAGCAGTTCTTC.

The chain has TRBV7-9 and TRBJ2-5; tentative D call: TRBD2 (6 bases). V was trimmed by 2 bases and J by 5 bases, leaving 9 bases between them. The CDR3 sequence is 13 residues long. Germline CDR1 SEHNR, CDR2 FQNEAQ (reference sequence). CDR3 in DNA: TGTGCCAGCAGCTTATTCGGGAGTGAGACCCAGTACTTC. It translates to CASSLFGSETQYF.

The chain couples TRBV7-8 to TRBJ2-3, with no clear D. Germline V gives CDR1 SGHVS, CDR2 FQNEAQ. The V gene lost 0 bases and the J gene lost 4 bases, with 11 bases spanning the gap. The CDR3 has 15 amino acids. The CDR3 sequence: CASSLAQATPDTQYF. The CDR3 nucleotides are TGTGCCAGCAGCTTAGCCCAGGCCACGCCAGATACGCAGTATTTT. Supplemented by reference TRBV7-8 and TRBJ2-3, the full variable domain reads GAGVSQSPRYKVAKRGQDVALRCDPISGHVSLFWYQQALGQGPEFLTYFQNEAQLDKSGLPSDRFFAERPEGSVSTLKIQRTQQEDSAVYLCASSLAQATPDTQYFGPGTRLTVL.

The CDR3 here is CASRGRYTDTQYF. The CDR3, as DNA: TGTGCCAGCAGAGGCAGATACACAGATACGCAGTATTTT. This chain uses TRBV2 with TRBJ2-3; D unclear. This CDR3 is 13 amino acids long. Germline CDR1 is SNHLY and CDR2 is FYNNEI. Trimming stripped 6 bases from V and 2 bases from J, with 9 bases between.

The rearrangement joins TRBV27 to TRBJ1-4; TRBD1 matches at 8 bases. This CDR3 is built from 14 residues. V lost 5 bases to trimming and J lost 4 bases; unmatched junction nucleotides: 3. Germline V gene sequence: CDR1 MNHEY, CDR2 SMNVEV (reference sequence). The DNA of the CDR3 is TGTGCCAGCAGTGGGGACAGGTATAATGAAAAACTGTTTTTT. Protein sequence: CASSGDRYNEKLFF.

This clonotype was counted a few times. The V gene is TRBV4-1, the J gene TRBJ1-2; no clear D gene. Trimming took 0 bases from V and 8 from J, leaving 10 bases between them. The CDR3 has 13 residues. CDR1 is MGHRA and CDR2 is YSYEKL in the germline V gene. For the CDR3, the DNA is TGCGCCAGCAGCCAAGAGGTCCGGCACGGCTACACCTTC. Its protein is CASSQEVRHGYTF.

The chain carries TRBV10-3 and TRBJ2-1, with 9 bases lining up with TRBD1. Germline V gives CDR1 ENHRY, CDR2 SYGVKD. V shed 3 bases and J 1 base; nucleotides not matched to a gene: 1. The CDR3 sequence is 15 residues long. CDR3 protein: CAISDDRGSYNEQFF. CDR3 bases: TGTGCCATCAGTGATGACAGGGGGTCCTACAATGAGCAGTTCTTC.